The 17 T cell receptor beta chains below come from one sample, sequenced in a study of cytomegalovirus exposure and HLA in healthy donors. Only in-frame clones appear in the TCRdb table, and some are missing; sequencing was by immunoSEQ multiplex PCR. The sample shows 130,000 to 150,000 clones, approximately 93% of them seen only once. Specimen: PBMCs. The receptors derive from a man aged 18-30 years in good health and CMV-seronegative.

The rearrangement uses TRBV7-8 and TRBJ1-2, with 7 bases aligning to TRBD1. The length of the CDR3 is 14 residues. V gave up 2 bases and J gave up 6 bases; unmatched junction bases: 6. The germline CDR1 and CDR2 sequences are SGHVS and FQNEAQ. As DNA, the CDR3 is TGTGCCAGCAGCTTAAACAGGGGTCAGAATGGCTACACCTTC. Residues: CASSLNRGQNGYTF.

CDR3 nucleotides: TGTGCCAGCAGTTACGGGGGGACTAACACAGATACGCAGTATTTT. It yields the protein CASSYGGTNTDTQYF. The V call is TRBV6-5, the J call TRBJ2-3; 7 positions match TRBD2. V dropped 2 bases and J dropped 2; count of bases not matched to a gene: 4. From germline, CDR1 is MNHEY and CDR2 SVGAGI. The CDR3 covers 15 residues.

CDR3 amino acids: CASSQAVVLAGGDEQFF. The CDR3 DNA reads as TGCGCCAGCAGCCAAGCTGTCGTACTAGCGGGAGGCGATGAGCAGTTCTTC. The V call is TRBV4-1, the J call TRBJ2-1; 12 nucleotides align to TRBD2. V gave up 1 base and J gave up 8 bases; unmatched junction bases: 9. The V gene's germline CDR1 is MGHRA and CDR2 YSYEKL. This CDR3 comprises 17 residues.

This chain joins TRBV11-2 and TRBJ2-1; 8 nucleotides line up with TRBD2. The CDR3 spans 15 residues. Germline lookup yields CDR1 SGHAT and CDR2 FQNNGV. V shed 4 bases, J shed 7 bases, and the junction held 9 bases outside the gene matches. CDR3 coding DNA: TGTGCCAGCAGCTCAGGGACTAGTGGGTGGAATGAGCAGTTCTTC. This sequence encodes CASSSGTSGWNEQFF. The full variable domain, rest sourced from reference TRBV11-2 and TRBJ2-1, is EAGVAQSPRYKIIEKRQSVAFWCNPISGHATLYWYQQILGQGPKLLIQFQNNGVVDDSQLPKDRFSAERLKGVDSTLKIQPAKLEDSAVYLCASSSGTSGWNEQFFGPGTRLTVL.

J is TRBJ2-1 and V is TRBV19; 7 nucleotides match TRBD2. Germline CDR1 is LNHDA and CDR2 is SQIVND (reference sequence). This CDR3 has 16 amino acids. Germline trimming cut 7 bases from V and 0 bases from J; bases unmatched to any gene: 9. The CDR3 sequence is CASNRAGTSSYNEQFF. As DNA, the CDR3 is TGTGCCAGTAACCGAGCGGGAACCAGCTCCTACAATGAGCAGTTCTTC.

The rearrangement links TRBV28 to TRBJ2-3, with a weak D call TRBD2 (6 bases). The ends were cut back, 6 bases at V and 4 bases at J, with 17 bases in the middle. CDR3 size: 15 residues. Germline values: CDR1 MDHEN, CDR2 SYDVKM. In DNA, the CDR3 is TGTGCCAGCAGAGATCTAGCGCTACGGGCAGATACGCAGTATTTT. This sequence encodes CASRDLALRADTQYF. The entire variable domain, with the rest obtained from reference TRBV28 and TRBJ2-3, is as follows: DVKVTQSSRYLVKRTGEKVFLECVQDMDHENMFWYRQDPGLGLRLIYFSYDVKMKEKGDIPEGYSVSREKKERFSLILESASTNQTSMYLCASRDLALRADTQYFGPGTRLTVL.

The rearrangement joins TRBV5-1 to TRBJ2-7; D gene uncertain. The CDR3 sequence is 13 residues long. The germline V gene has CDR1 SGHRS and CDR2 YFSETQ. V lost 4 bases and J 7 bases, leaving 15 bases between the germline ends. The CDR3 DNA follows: TGCGCCAGCAGCGACAAGACAAGCCGGGAGCAGTACTTC. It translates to CASSDKTSREQYF.

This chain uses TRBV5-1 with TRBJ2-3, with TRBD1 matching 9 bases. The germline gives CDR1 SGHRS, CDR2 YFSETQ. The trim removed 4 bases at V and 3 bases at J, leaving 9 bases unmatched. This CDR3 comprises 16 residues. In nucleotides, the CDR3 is TGCGCCAGCAGCCCTCTGACAGGGGGTTCAACAGATACGCAGTATTTT. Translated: CASSPLTGGSTDTQYF.

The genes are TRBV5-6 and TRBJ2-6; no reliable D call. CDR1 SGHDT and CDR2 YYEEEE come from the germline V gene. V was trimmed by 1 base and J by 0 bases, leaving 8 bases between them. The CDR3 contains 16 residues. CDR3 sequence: CASSLTVGSGANVLTF. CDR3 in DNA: TGTGCCAGCAGCTTGACGGTCGGCTCTGGGGCCAACGTCCTGACTTTC.

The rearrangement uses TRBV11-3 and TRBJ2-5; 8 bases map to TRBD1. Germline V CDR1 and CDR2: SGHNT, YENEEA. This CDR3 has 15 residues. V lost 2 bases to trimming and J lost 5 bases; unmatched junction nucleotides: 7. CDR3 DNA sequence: TGTGCCAGCAGCTTACGGGACAGGCGAGGGGAGACCCAGTACTTC. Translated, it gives CASSLRDRRGETQYF.

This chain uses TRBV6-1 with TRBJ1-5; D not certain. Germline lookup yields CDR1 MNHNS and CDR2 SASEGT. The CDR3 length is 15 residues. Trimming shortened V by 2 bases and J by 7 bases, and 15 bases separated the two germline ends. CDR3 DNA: TGTGCCAGCAGTGAAAGCGCACTCGGGTGGCAGCCCCAGCATTTT. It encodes CASSESALGWQPQHF.

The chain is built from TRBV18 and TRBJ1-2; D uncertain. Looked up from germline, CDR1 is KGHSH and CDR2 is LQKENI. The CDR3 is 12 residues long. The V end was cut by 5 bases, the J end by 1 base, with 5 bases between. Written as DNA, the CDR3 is TGTGCCAGCTCAACGAGTAACTATGGCTACACCTTC. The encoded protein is CASSTSNYGYTF.

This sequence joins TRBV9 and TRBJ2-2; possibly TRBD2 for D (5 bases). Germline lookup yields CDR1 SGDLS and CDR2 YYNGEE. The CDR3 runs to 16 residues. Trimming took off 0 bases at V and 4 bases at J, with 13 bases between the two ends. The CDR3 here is CASSVGSRRGTGELFF. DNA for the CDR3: TGTGCCAGCAGCGTAGGCAGTCGTCGGGGCACCGGGGAGCTGTTTTTT. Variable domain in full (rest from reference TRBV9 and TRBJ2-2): DSGVTQTPKHLITATGQRVTLRCSPRSGDLSVYWYQQSLDQGLQFLIQYYNGEERAKGNILERFSAQQFPDLHSELNLSSLELGDSALYFCASSVGSRRGTGELFFGEGSRLTVL.

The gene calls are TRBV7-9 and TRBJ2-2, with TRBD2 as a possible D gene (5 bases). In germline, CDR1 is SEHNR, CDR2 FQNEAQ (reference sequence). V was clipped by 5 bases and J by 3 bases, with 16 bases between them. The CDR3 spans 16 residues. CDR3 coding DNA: TGTGCCAGCAGCCAGTCGAGGGTTTTGGACACCGGGGAGCTGTTTTTT. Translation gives CASSQSRVLDTGELFF.

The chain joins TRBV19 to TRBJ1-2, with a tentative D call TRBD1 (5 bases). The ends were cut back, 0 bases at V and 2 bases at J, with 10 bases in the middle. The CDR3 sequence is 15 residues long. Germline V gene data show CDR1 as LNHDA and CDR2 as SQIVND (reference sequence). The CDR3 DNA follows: TGTGCCAGTAGTATAGATTTGGCAGGGAACTATGGCTACACCTTC. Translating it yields CASSIDLAGNYGYTF.

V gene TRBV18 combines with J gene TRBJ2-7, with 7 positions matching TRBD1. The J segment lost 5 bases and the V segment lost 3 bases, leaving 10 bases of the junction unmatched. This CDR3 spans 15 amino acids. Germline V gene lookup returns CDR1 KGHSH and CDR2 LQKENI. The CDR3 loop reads CASSPLGQRGNEQYV. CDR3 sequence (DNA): TGTGCCAGCTCACCCCTGGGACAGAGGGGTAACGAGCAGTACGTC.

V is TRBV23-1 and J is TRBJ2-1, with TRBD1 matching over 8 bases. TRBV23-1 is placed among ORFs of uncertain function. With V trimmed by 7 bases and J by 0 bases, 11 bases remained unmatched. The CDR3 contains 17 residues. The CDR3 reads CASICPTDRGSYNEQFF. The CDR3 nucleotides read TGCGCCAGCATTTGCCCTACTGACAGGGGCTCCTACAATGAGCAGTTCTTC.